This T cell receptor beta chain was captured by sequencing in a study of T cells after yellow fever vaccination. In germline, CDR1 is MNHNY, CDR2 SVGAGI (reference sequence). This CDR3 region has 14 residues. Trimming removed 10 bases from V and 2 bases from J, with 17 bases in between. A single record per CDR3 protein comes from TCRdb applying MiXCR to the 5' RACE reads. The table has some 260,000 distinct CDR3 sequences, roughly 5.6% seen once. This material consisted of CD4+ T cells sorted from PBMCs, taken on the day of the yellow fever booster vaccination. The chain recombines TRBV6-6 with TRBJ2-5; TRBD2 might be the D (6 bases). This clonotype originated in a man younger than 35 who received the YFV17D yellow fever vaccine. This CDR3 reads CAIPLASPQETQYF. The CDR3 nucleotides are TGTGCCATCCCCCTAGCGTCCCCACAAGAGACCCAGTACTTC.